Given below is one TCR beta chain in context. Libraries were prepared by immunoSEQ multiplex PCR; TCRdb keeps only in-frame clonotypes and omits some of them. The sample records fewer than 90,000 clones, approximately 94% being singletons. From germline, CDR1 is KGHSH and CDR2 LQKENI. Trimming removed 3 bases from V and 5 bases from J, with 10 bases in between. This CDR3 is built from 13 residues. This sample stems from a study of technical replicates of blood from a handful of donors. This TCR came from a human donor in good health. The sequencing input was T cells isolated from PBMCs. The gene calls are TRBV18 and TRBJ2-5, with D possibly TRBD2 on 5 matching bases. The CDR3 protein is CASSPGKPETQYF. The DNA for the CDR3 is TGTGCCAGCTCACCCGGGAAGCCCGAGACCCAGTACTTC.